Below, 17 T cell receptor beta chains from the same sample are listed, as sequenced in a study of a mutant IDH1 vaccine in newly diagnosed glioma. Clones were read by immunoSEQ multiplex PCR, and TCRdb kept only the in-frame ones, dropping some. Altogether some 87,000 clones are present, approximately 78% being singletons, with the ten largest covering 5.2%. Antigen specificity for these receptors is unknown. Time point of the sample: week 47, end of study. Vaccine doses each comprised 300 ug of mutant IDH1 20-mer peptide, with topical imiquimod. Here the sequenced sample was PBMCs, taken from a glioma patient whose treatment included an IDH1 peptide vaccine. The source is a man aged 40-55 years with glioma.

The genes are TRBV2 and TRBJ2-5; 7 bases match TRBD1. J lost 4 bases, V lost 0 bases, and 2 bases had no gene match. The length of the CDR3 is 14 residues. Germline CDR1 is SNHLY and CDR2 is FYNNEI. CDR3 nucleotides: TGTGCCAGCAGTGAAGCAGGGGGCGGAGAGACCCAGTACTTC. Translating it yields CASSEAGGGETQYF. The full variable domain, in which reference TRBV2 and TRBJ2-5 provide the parts outside the CDR3, is EPEVTQTPSHQVTQMGQEVILRCVPISNHLYFYWYRQILGQKVEFLVSFYNNEISEKSEIFDDQFSVERPDGSNFTLKIRSTKLEDSAMYFCASSEAGGGETQYFGPGTRLLVL.

The chain carries TRBV7-8 and TRBJ1-2; possible D gene TRBD1, 5 bases. Germline values: CDR1 SGHVS, CDR2 FQNEAQ. The CDR3 is made up of 14 amino acids. V lost 1 base, J lost 4 bases, and 10 bases lay in between. The CDR3 DNA follows: TGTGCCAGCAGCTTAGTCTCAGGGTCCTATGGCTACACCTTC. The encoded protein is CASSLVSGSYGYTF.

The rearrangement uses TRBV13 and TRBJ2-1, with TRBD2 matching over 8 bases. Germline trimming cut 4 bases from V and 3 bases from J; bases unmatched to any gene: 5. CDR1 and CDR2 from the germline V gene are PRHDT and FYEKMQ (reference sequence). The CDR3 length is 15 residues. In DNA form, the CDR3 reads TGTGCCAGCAGCTCCCCCGGGACTAGCTACAATGAGCAGTTCTTC. It is translated as CASSSPGTSYNEQFF.

The chain has TRBV21-1 and TRBJ2-3; the table's D call, TRBD1, was not checked against the DNA. TRBV21-1 is a pseudogene locus. The CDR3 extends over 17 amino acids. Here the CDR3 DNA reads TGTGCCAGCAGCAAAAAAGTGGCAGGGGGGCCCACAGATACGCAGTATTTT. Its protein is CASSKKVAGGPTDTQYF.

This clone has a handful of counts. The chain employs TRBV5-6 and TRBJ2-1, with D tentatively TRBD2 (6 bases). V was trimmed by 1 base and J by 5 bases, leaving 13 bases between them. This CDR3 is built from 15 residues. The germline CDR1 and CDR2 sequences are SGHDT and YYEEEE. The CDR3 bases are TGTGCCAGCAGCTTGATACGGGAGTCCGACAATGAGCAGTTCTTC. Its protein is CASSLIRESDNEQFF.

This chain uses TRBV7-8 with TRBJ2-2; perhaps TRBD1 as D (6 bases). Trimming removed 4 bases from V and 4 bases from J, with 10 bases in between. CDR3 length equals 14 residues. The germline CDR1 and CDR2 sequences are SGHVS and FQNEAQ. This CDR3 is CASSSTGSTGELFF. The CDR3 DNA reads TGTGCCAGCAGCTCGACAGGTAGCACCGGGGAGCTGTTTTTT.

The genes are TRBV30 and TRBJ2-2; 9 positions match TRBD2. The CDR3 has 14 amino acids. The V segment lost 2 bases and the J segment 7 bases; nucleotides outside the gene matches: 5. In germline, CDR1 is GTSNPN, CDR2 SVGIG (reference sequence). For the CDR3, the DNA is TGTGCCTGGAGTAAAGTAGCGGGAGACGGGGAGCTGTTTTTT. Protein product: CAWSKVAGDGELFF.

This clone was observed a few times. Here the CDR3 reads CSVALRGDTEAFF. The CDR3 DNA reads as TGCAGCGTTGCCCTCAGGGGTGACACTGAAGCTTTCTTT. The chain recombines TRBV29-1 with TRBJ1-1; the D gene is possibly TRBD1 (6 bases). Germline V gene data show CDR1 as SQVTM and CDR2 as ANQGSEA. V shed 4 bases and J shed 3 bases, with 12 bases lying between them. This CDR3 region has 13 residues.

The chain uses TRBV19 and TRBJ1-2; D unclear. The CDR3 spans 15 residues. V was shortened by 3 bases and J by 4 bases, with 15 bases between the two germline ends. Germline CDR1 LNHDA, CDR2 SQIVND (reference sequence). The CDR3 coding sequence is TGTGCCAGTAGTATCCGATCAGTCGCGATCTATGGCTACACCTTC. This encodes CASSIRSVAIYGYTF.

This clone was counted only a few times. The chain uses TRBV9 and TRBJ2-6; no clear D gene. Trimming took off 6 bases at V and 4 bases at J, with 17 bases between the two ends. CDR1 is SGDLS, CDR2 YYNGEE, per germline. CDR3 size: 16 residues. The CDR3 DNA sequence: TGTGCCAGCACCCCAGGCCCAGCCTCCGGGGCCAACGTCCTGACTTTC. It codes for CASTPGPASGANVLTF.

This rearrangement joins TRBV6-5 to TRBJ2-5, with D tentatively TRBD1 (5 bases). V shed 0 bases and J shed 1 base, with 6 bases lying between them. CDR3 length equals 14 residues. Germline CDR1 is MNHEY and CDR2 is SVGAGI. DNA for the CDR3: TGTGCCAGCAGTTACTCAGGGGTCCAAGAGACCCAGTACTTC. Translated, it gives CASSYSGVQETQYF.

The DNA of the CDR3 is TGTGCCAGCAGCTTAGAAGGGAGGAACACTGAAGCTTTCTTT. Translating it yields CASSLEGRNTEAFF. The rearrangement links TRBV7-9 to TRBJ1-1; D gene ambiguous. Germline V gene sequence: CDR1 SEHNR, CDR2 FQNEAQ (reference sequence). CDR3 length: 14 residues. V lost 1 base to trimming and J lost 1 base, with 7 bases between them.

V gene TRBV4-3 combines with J gene TRBJ2-7, with D uncertain. Germline CDR1 LGHNA, CDR2 YSLEER. CDR3 length: 16 amino acids. The V end lost 0 bases, the J end lost 2 bases, and 14 bases lay between the germline ends. CDR3 protein: CASSQDRSSRTYEQYF. The CDR3 region has the DNA TGCGCCAGCAGCCAAGATAGGAGCTCCAGGACCTACGAGCAGTACTTC.

The chain uses TRBV6-6 and TRBJ2-7; 10 bases are shared with TRBD2. J gave up 5 bases and V 2 bases, and 6 bases lay outside the gene matches. The CDR3 runs 15 residues. CDR1 MNHNY and CDR2 SVGAGI come from the germline V gene (reference sequence). The CDR3 region is CASSYEAGGPHEQYF. The DNA for the CDR3 is TGTGCCAGCAGTTACGAAGCGGGAGGGCCCCACGAGCAGTACTTC.

V and J are TRBV29-1 and TRBJ2-2, with a tentative D call TRBD2 (5 bases). The germline V and J ends were trimmed by 5 bases and 6 bases, with 16 bases remaining between them. Germline CDR1 and CDR2: SQVTM and ANQGSEA. The length of the CDR3 is 14 residues. The CDR3 reads CSVRDRTTSGELFF. In DNA form, the CDR3 reads TGCAGCGTTCGGGATAGAACCACCTCCGGGGAGCTGTTTTTT.

The chain is built from TRBV5-1 and TRBJ1-1; D may be TRBD1 (5 bases). The germline gives CDR1 SGHRS, CDR2 YFSETQ. Deletions cut 4 bases from V and 1 base from J, with 14 bases between. The CDR3 is made up of 15 amino acids. CDR3 coding DNA: TGCGCCAGCAGCCCGATGGGGGTTCCGAACACTGAAGCTTTCTTT. Its translation is CASSPMGVPNTEAFF.

This clone was counted a single time. This chain links TRBV7-6 with TRBJ1-1; D not certain. Germline V gives CDR1 SGHVS, CDR2 FNYEAQ. V was trimmed by 1 base and J by 8 bases, leaving 14 bases between them. CDR3 size: 14 residues. CDR3 amino acids: CASSLGPGEAEAFF. CDR3 bases: TGTGCCAGCAGCTTAGGGCCAGGAGAGGCGGAAGCTTTCTTT.